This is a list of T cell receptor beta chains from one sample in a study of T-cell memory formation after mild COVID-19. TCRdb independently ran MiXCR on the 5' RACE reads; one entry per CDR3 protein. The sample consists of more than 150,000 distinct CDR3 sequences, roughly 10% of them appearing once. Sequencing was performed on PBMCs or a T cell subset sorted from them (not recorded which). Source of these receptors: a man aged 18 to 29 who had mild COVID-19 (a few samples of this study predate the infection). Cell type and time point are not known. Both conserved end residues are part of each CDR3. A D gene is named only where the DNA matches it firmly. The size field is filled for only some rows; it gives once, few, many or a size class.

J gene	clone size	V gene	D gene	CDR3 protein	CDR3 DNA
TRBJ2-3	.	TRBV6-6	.	CASTRASADTQYF	TGTGCCAGCACGCGAGCTAGCGCAGATACGCAGTATTTT
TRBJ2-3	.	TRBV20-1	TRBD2	CSARGGLLSVDTQYF	TGCAGTGCTAGGGGGGGACTACTTTCGGTTGATACGCAGTATTTT
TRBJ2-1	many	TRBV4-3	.	CASSQVVTGGNEQFF	TGCGCCAGCAGCCAAGTGGTGACAGGCGGCAATGAGCAGTTCTTC
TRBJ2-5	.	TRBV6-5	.	CASRPPAPKSWSETQYF	TGTGCCAGCAGACCTCCGGCACCAAAATCCTGGTCGGAGACCCAGTACTTC
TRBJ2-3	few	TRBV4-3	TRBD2	CASSQGGGGFSADTQYF	TGCGCCAGCAGCCAAGGGGGCGGGGGATTTTCGGCAGATACGCAGTATTTT
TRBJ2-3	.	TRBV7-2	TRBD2	CASSVLGGGVSDTQYF	TGTGCCAGCAGCGTACTGGGGGGGGGGGTGTCAGATACGCAGTATTTT
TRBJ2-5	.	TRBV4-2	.	CASSQAAQEETQYF	TGTGCCAGCAGCCAAGCCGCACAGGAAGAGACCCAGTACTTC
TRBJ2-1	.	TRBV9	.	CASSVELFNEQFF	TGTGCCAGCAGCGTAGAGCTCTTCAATGAGCAGTTCTTC
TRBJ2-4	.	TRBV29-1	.	CSVGAGPAKNIQYF	TGCAGCGTTGGGGCAGGGCCAGCCAAAAACATTCAGTACTTC
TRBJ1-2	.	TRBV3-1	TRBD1	CASSQSGQYYGYTF	TGTGCCAGCAGCCAATCGGGACAGTACTATGGCTACACCTTC
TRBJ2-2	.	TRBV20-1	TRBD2	CSARDQRGVGELFF	TGCAGTGCTAGAGACCAGCGGGGGGTCGGGGAGCTGTTTTTT
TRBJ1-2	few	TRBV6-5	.	CASSRDRGEGYTF	TGTGCCAGCAGCCGAGATAGGGGGGAAGGCTACACCTTC
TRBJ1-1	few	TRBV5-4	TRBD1	CASSYTGTDEAFF	TGTGCCAGCAGTTATACCGGGACAGATGAAGCTTTCTTT
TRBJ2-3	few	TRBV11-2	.	CASSPGTTDTRYF	TGTGCCAGCAGCCCAGGGACCACAGATACGCGGTATTTT
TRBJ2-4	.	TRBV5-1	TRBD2	CASSRGLAGGPKNIQYF	TGCGCCAGCAGCCGCGGACTAGCGGGGGGGCCCAAAAACATTCAGTACTTC
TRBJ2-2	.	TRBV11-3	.	CASSKELFF	TGTGCCAGCAGCAAGGAGCTGTTTTTT
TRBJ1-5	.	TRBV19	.	CASSITGAVSNQPQHF	TGTGCCAGTAGTATAACGGGGGCTGTGAGCAATCAGCCCCAGCATTTT
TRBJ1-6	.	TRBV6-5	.	CASSYVVRGDNSPLHF	TGTGCCAGCAGTTACGTGGTGAGGGGAGACAATTCACCCCTCCACTTT
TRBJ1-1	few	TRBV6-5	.	CASSYSGGFGSEAFF	TGTGCCAGCAGTTACTCGGGGGGGTTTGGCTCTGAAGCTTTCTTT
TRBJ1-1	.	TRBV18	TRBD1	CASSPLRTGAWTEAFF	TGTGCCAGCTCACCCCTAAGGACAGGGGCTTGGACTGAAGCTTTCTTT
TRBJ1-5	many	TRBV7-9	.	CASSLALSNQPQHF	TGTGCCAGCAGCTTAGCGCTCAGTAATCAGCCCCAGCATTTT
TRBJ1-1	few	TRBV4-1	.	CASSQGHQGGVEAFF	TGCGCCAGCAGCCAAGGTCATCAGGGTGGTGTTGAAGCTTTCTTT
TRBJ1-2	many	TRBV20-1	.	CSARDSAGNGYTF	TGCAGTGCTAGAGATTCGGCAGGGAATGGCTACACCTTC
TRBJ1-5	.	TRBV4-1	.	CASSRNEDSNQPQHF	TGCGCCAGCAGCCGGAATGAAGATAGCAATCAGCCCCAGCATTTT
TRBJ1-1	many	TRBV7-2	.	CASSSVIISAEAFF	TGTGCCAGCAGCTCGGTGATTATAAGCGCTGAAGCTTTCTTT
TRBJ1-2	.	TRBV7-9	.	CASSYDRINGYTF	TGTGCCAGCAGCTATGACAGGATTAATGGCTACACCTTC
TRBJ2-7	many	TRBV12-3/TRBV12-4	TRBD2	CASSSPDGLAGGLYEQYF	TGTGCCAGCAGTTCCCCCGATGGGCTAGCGGGGGGGCTGTACGAGCAGTACTTC
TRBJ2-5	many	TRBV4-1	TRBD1	CASSQDGGDRGQSAQYF	TGCGCCAGCAGCCAAGATGGGGGGGACAGGGGGCAATCGGCCCAGTACTTC
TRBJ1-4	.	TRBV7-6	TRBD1	CASSLGQGINEKLFF	TGTGCCAGCAGCTTGGGACAGGGGATTAATGAAAAACTGTTTTTT
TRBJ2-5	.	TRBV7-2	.	CASGTVAGPRQYF	TGTGCCAGCGGAACGGTCGCGGGACCCCGGCAGTACTTC
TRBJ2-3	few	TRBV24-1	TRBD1	CATSDLGTGQYF	TGTGCCACCAGTGATTTGGGGACAGGGCAGTATTTT
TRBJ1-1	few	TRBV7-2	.	CASSHQQGNTEAFF	TGTGCCAGCAGCCACCAACAGGGGAACACTGAAGCTTTCTTT
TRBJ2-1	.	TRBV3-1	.	CASSRGAGLDNEQFF	TGTGCCAGCAGCCGAGGGGCGGGATTAGACAATGAGCAGTTCTTC
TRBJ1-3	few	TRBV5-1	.	CASSPGAASGNTIYF	TGCGCCAGCAGCCCGGGGGCCGCCTCTGGAAACACCATATATTTT
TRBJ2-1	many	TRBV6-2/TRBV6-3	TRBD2	CASGSPGGSQFF	TGTGCCAGCGGCAGTCCGGGGGGGTCGCAGTTCTTC
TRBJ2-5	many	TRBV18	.	CASSPGVVETQYF	TGTGCCAGCTCACCCGGGGTCGTGGAGACCCAGTACTTC
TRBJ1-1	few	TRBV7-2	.	CASSFGTTNTEAFF	TGTGCCAGCAGTTTTGGGACAACGAACACTGAAGCTTTCTTT
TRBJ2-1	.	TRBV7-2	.	CASSFPKRGRSGYNEQFF	TGTGCCAGCAGCTTCCCGAAACGGGGCAGGTCAGGCTACAATGAGCAGTTCTTC
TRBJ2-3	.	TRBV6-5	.	CASSDRRANTDTQYF	TGTGCCAGCAGTGACCGGCGGGCCAACACAGATACGCAGTATTTT
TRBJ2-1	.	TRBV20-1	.	CSARMGSHDNEQFF	TGCAGTGCTAGGATGGGCTCTCATGACAATGAGCAGTTCTTC
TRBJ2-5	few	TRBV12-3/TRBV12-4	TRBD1	CASRTTGTGLETQYF	TGTGCCAGCAGGACCACCGGGACAGGGCTGGAGACCCAGTACTTC
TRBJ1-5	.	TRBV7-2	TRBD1	CASSKVTGGDQPQHF	TGTGCCAGCAGCAAGGTTACAGGGGGCGATCAGCCCCAGCATTTT
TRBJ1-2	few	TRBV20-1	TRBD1	CSAGDRGVGYGYTF	TGCAGTGCTGGCGACAGGGGTGTCGGCTATGGCTACACCTTC
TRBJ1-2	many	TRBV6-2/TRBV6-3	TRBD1	CASSRDRDYGYTF	TGTGCCAGCAGTCGAGACAGGGACTATGGCTACACCTTC